The rows below give T cell receptor beta chains drawn from one sample of a study of blood T cell repertoires in COVID-19. Profiling relied on immunoSEQ multiplex PCR, and the TCRdb table lists in-frame clones only, not all of them. This table holds roughly 410,000 clones, roughly 90% found once. The sample consisted of peripheral blood. The source is a man aged 35-49 years with acute or convalescent COVID-19. Each CDR3 is given with its conserved first and last residue. D genes are given only for firm matches. Expanded clones are given a class, and other clones once, few, many or no size at all.

v_gene,abundance,len,d_gene,j_gene,CDR3aa,CDR3nt
TRBV10-3,-,21,TRBD1,TRBJ2-6,CAISESLGQGASLFKANVLTF,TGTGCCATCAGTGAGTCCTTGGGGCAGGGGGCCTCTCTTTTCAAGGCCAACGTCCTGACTTTC
TRBV10-1,-,11,-,TRBJ1-1,CASSDGGIAFF,TGCGCCAGCAGTGATGGGGGGATAGCTTTCTTT
TRBV11-2,once,15,-,TRBJ2-7,CASSLRGGDSYEQYF,TGTGCCAGCAGCCTGCGAGGGGGGGACTCCTACGAGCAGTACTTC
TRBV6-6,-,13,-,TRBJ1-1,CASSYSGSLSAFF,TGTGCCAGCAGTTACTCCGGGTCTTTGAGCGCTTTCTTT
TRBV27,-,15,TRBD1,TRBJ1-6,CASSFGQGNNSPLHF,TGTGCCAGCAGTTTTGGACAGGGAAATAATTCACCCCTCCACTTT
TRBV9,few,16,TRBD1,TRBJ2-5,CASSVGTGGWSETQYF,TGTGCCAGCAGCGTAGGCACAGGGGGCTGGTCAGAGACCCAGTACTTC
TRBV29-1,-,11,-,TRBJ1-2,CSVGQTTGYTF,TGCAGCGTTGGACAGACAACCGGCTACACCTTC
TRBV2,once,14,-,TRBJ2-7,CASSEYTTTYEQYF,TGTGCCAGCAGTGAGTACACTACAACCTACGAGCAGTACTTC
TRBV30,-,13,-,TRBJ1-2,CAWDTSTGLSYTF,TGTGCCTGGGACACTTCTACAGGTTTAAGCTACACCTTC
TRBV7-9,-,15,TRBD2,TRBJ2-5,CASSLGLAGEKTQYF,TGTGCCAGCAGCTTGGGACTAGCGGGAGAAAAGACCCAGTACTTC
TRBV5-1,-,16,TRBD1,TRBJ2-1,CASSSPGTGSANEQFF,TGCGCCAGCAGCTCGCCCGGGACAGGGTCGGCCAATGAGCAGTTCTTC
TRBV11-2,once,14,-,TRBJ1-5,CASSLHGGREPQHF,TGTGCCAGCAGCTTACATGGGGGGAGGGAGCCCCAGCATTTT
TRBV7-8,few,15,TRBD2,TRBJ2-1,CASSLGTSGFDEQFF,TGTGCCAGCAGCTTAGGGACTAGCGGGTTCGATGAGCAGTTCTTC
TRBV19,-,15,-,TRBJ2-7,CASSSITGPHRVEYF,TGTGCCAGTAGTTCGATTACAGGGCCCCATCGGGTGGAGTACTTC
TRBV30,-,16,TRBD1,TRBJ1-3,CAWSKGQGFSGNTIYF,TGTGCCTGGAGTAAGGGACAGGGTTTTTCTGGAAACACCATATATTTT
TRBV11-3,-,17,-,TRBJ2-1,CASSPRGGGSSINEQFF,TGTGCCAGCAGCCCGCGGGGTGGGGGGAGCTCCATCAATGAGCAGTTCTTC
TRBV9,-,20,TRBD2,TRBJ2-3,CASSPTGTGTSGASTDTQYF,TGTGCCAGCAGTCCTACGGGCACCGGGACTAGCGGTGCTAGCACAGATACGCAGTATTTT
TRBV28,-,13,-,TRBJ2-1,CASSLWGDNEQFF,TGTGCCAGCAGTTTATGGGGAGACAATGAGCAGTTCTTC
TRBV29-1,once,12,-,TRBJ2-5,CSVDGNVETQYF,TGCAGCGTTGATGGCAATGTCGAGACCCAGTACTTC
TRBV4-2,few,16,TRBD2,TRBJ2-7,CASSQEYPGGSYEQYF,TGTGCCAGCAGCCAAGAGTATCCGGGGGGCTCCTACGAGCAGTACTTC
TRBV6-5,once,15,TRBD1,TRBJ2-7,CASSLDRGSSYEQYF,TGTGCCAGCAGCCTTGACAGGGGGAGCTCCTACGAGCAGTACTTC
TRBV7-3,-,13,-,TRBJ1-1,CASSFYSGTEAFF,TGTGCCAGCAGCTTCTATTCGGGCACTGAAGCTTTCTTT
TRBV5-8,-,14,TRBD2,TRBJ2-7,CASDQTSGAYEQYF,TGTGCCAGCGATCAAACTAGCGGTGCCTACGAGCAGTACTTC
TRBV19,-,16,TRBD1,TRBJ2-7,CASSKQTGSPPNEQYF,TGTGCCAGTAGTAAACAGACAGGGAGTCCCCCCAACGAGCAGTACTTC
TRBV6-2/TRBV6-3,-,15,TRBD1,TRBJ1-2,CASSYSIGGQGNVTF,TGTGCCAGCAGTTACTCGATTGGGGGACAGGGGAATGTCACCTTC
TRBV12-5,once,18,TRBD2,TRBJ2-4,CASGLGSIVGLAWNIQYF,TGTGCTAGTGGTTTGGGTTCCATCGTGGGACTAGCGTGGAACATTCAGTACTTC
TRBV6-5,once,15,TRBD1,TRBJ2-7,CASSYYGTGGYEQYF,TGTGCCAGCAGTTACTACGGGACAGGGGGATACGAGCAGTACTTC
TRBV25-1,-,14,-,TRBJ1-5,CASSEDSLNQPQHF,TGTGCCAGCAGTGAGGACAGCCTCAATCAGCCCCAGCATTTT
TRBV6-5,-,15,TRBD2,TRBJ2-7,CASTWERETFYEQYF,TGTGCCAGCACTTGGGAGCGGGAGACCTTCTACGAGCAGTACTTC
TRBV24-1,-,17,TRBD1,TRBJ2-1,CATSDFGTGETYNEQFF,TGTGCCACCAGTGATTTCGGGACAGGGGAAACCTACAATGAGCAGTTCTTC
TRBV3-1/TRBV3-2,-,13,-,TRBJ1-2,CASSQLRSYGYTF,TGTGCCAGCAGCCAATTACGGTCCTATGGCTACACCTTC
TRBV27,-,17,-,TRBJ1-5,CASSPRGGPYSNQPQHF,TGTGCCAGCAGCCCCAGAGGGGGACCTTATAGCAATCAGCCCCAGCATTTT
TRBV3-1/TRBV3-2,-,12,-,TRBJ2-7,CASSQLDGEQYF,TGTGCCAGCAGCCAACTAGACGGAGAGCAGTACTTC
TRBV10-3,once,14,-,TRBJ1-2,CAISESTGSYGYTF,TGTGCCATCAGTGAGTCGACAGGTTCCTATGGCTACACCTTC
TRBV9,-,16,-,TRBJ2-4,CASSVGSGVAKNIQYF,TGTGCCAGCAGCGTAGGATCGGGAGTAGCCAAAAACATTCAGTACTTC
TRBV24-1,-,11,-,TRBJ1-2,CATSGGYGYTF,TGTGCCACCAGTGGAGGGTACGGCTACACCTTC
TRBV7-9,once,15,-,TRBJ2-7,CASSSQGFTAYEQYF,TGTGCCAGCAGCTCGCAGGGGTTCACAGCCTACGAGCAGTACTTC
TRBV6-6,-,15,-,TRBJ2-7,CASNGALLSSYEQYF,TGTGCCAGCAATGGGGCCCTCCTTAGCTCCTACGAGCAGTACTTC
TRBV6-1,-,18,TRBD1,TRBJ2-7,CASSESFLGQGTSYEQYF,TGTGCCAGCAGTGAAAGTTTTTTGGGACAGGGGACTTCCTACGAGCAGTACTTC
TRBV5-1,-,15,-,TRBJ2-3,CASSLVVGAGDTQYF,TGCGCCAGCAGCTTGGTAGTGGGGGCAGGTGATACGCAGTATTTT
TRBV7-9,-,16,-,TRBJ2-7,CASSSSTEHRSYEQYF,TGTGCCAGCAGCTCGTCGACAGAGCACCGGTCCTACGAGCAGTACTTC
TRBV28,-,12,TRBD1,TRBJ2-7,CASRQGPYEQYF,TGTGCCAGTAGACAGGGGCCCTACGAGCAGTACTTC
TRBV28,-,15,TRBD1,TRBJ1-2,CASMGLGQGDYGYTF,TGTGCCAGCATGGGCCTCGGACAGGGAGACTATGGCTACACCTTC
TRBV18,-,17,-,TRBJ1-2,CASSPEGETALGGGYTF,TGTGCCAGCTCACCAGAAGGGGAAACGGCCCTCGGGGGTGGCTACACCTTC
TRBV30,-,19,TRBD2,TRBJ2-1,CAWSTPYRLKTSGYNEQFF,TGTGCCTGGTCCACACCATACCGCCTTAAAACTAGCGGATACAATGAGCAGTTCTTC
TRBV5-4,-,17,-,TRBJ2-1,CASSLEGPRGSYNEQFF,TGTGCCAGCAGCTTGGAGGGGCCACGCGGATCCTACAATGAGCAGTTCTTC
TRBV18,-,16,-,TRBJ2-2,CASSPSRLANTGELFF,TGTGCCAGCTCGCCTAGCCGCCTCGCGAACACCGGGGAGCTGTTTTTT
TRBV5-1,-,14,-,TRBJ1-1,CASSLSTVNTEAFF,TGCGCCAGCAGCCTATCGACAGTGAACACTGAAGCTTTCTTT
TRBV27,-,19,-,TRBJ1-2,CASSPSVEGFLLGNYGYTF,TGTGCCAGCAGTCCCTCAGTCGAGGGATTTCTACTGGGTAACTATGGCTACACCTTC
TRBV10-1,-,15,TRBD2,TRBJ2-2,CASRGDSGRTGELFF,TGCGCCAGCAGGGGGGATAGCGGGAGAACCGGGGAGCTGTTTTTT